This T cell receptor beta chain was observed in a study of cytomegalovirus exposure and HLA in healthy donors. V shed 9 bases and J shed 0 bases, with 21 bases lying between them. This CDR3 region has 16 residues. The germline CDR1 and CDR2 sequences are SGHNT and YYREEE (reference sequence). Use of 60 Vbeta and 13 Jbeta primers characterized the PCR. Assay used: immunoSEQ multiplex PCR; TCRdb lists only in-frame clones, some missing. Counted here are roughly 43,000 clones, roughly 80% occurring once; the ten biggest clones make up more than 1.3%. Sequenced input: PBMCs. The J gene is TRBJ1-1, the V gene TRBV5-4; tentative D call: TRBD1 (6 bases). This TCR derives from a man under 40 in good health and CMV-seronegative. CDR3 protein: CATEGGGGYMNTEAFF. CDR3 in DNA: TGTGCCACCGAGGGGGGCGGGGGATACATGAACACTGAAGCTTTCTTT.